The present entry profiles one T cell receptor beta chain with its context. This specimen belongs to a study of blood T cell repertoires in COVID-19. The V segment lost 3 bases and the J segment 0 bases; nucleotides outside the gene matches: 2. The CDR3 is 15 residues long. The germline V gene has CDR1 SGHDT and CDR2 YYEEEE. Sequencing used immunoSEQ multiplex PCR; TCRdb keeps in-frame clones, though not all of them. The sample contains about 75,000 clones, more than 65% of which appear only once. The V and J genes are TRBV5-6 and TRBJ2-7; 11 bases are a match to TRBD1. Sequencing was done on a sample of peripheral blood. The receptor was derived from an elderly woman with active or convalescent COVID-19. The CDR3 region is CASSWDRGYSYEQYF. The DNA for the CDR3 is TGTGCCAGCAGCTGGGACAGGGGGTACTCCTACGAGCAGTACTTC.